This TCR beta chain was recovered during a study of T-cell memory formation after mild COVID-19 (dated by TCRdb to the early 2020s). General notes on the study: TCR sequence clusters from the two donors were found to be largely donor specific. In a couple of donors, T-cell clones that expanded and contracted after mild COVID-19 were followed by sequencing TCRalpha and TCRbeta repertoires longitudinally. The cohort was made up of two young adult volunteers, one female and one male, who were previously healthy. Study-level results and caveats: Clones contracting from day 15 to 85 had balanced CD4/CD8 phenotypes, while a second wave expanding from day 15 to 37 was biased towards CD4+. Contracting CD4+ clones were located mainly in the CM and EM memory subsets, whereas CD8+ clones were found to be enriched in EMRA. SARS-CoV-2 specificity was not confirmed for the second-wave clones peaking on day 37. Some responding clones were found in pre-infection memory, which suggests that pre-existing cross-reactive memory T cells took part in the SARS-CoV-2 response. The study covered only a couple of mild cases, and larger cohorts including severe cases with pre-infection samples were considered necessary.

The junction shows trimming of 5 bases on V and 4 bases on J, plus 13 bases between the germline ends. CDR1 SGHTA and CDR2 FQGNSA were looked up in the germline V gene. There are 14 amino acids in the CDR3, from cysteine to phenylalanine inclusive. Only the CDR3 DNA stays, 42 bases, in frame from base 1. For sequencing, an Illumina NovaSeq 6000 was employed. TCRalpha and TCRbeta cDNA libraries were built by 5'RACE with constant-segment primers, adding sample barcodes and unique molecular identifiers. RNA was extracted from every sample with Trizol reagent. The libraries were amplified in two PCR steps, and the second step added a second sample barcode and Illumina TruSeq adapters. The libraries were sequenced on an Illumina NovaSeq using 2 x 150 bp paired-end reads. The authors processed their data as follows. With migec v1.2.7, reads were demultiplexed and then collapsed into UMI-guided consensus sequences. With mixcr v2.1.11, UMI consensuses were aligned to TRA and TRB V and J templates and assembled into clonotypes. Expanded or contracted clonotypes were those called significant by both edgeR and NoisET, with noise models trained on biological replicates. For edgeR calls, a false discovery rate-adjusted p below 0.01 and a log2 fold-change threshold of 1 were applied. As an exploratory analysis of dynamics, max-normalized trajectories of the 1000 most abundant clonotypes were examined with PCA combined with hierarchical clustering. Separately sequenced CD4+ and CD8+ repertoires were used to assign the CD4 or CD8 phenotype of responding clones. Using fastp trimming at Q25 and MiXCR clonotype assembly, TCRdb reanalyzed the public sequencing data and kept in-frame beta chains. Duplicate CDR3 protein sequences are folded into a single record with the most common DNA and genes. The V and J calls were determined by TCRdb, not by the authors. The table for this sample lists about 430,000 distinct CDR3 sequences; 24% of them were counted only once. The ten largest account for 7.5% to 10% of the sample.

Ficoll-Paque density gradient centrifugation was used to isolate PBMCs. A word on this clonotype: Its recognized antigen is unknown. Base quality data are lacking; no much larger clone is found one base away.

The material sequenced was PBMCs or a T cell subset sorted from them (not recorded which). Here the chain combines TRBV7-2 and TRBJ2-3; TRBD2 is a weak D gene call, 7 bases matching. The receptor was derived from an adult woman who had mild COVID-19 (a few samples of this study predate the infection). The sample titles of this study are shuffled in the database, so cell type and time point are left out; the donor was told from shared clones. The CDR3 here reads CASSPGGASDTQYF. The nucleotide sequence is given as TGTGCCAGCAGCCCTGGGGGGGCCTCAGATACGCAGTATTTT. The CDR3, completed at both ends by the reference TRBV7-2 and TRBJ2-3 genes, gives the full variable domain GAGVSQSPSNKVTEKGKDVELRCDPISGHTALYWYRQSLGQGLEFLIYFQGNSAPDKSGLPSDRFSAERTGGSVSTLTIQRTQQEDSAVYLCASSPGGASDTQYFGPGTRLTVL.